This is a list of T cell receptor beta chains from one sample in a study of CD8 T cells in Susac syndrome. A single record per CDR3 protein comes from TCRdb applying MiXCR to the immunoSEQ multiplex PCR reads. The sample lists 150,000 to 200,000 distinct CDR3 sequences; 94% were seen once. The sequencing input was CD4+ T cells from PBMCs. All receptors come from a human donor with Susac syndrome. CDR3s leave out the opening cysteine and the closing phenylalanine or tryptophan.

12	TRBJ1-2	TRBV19	ASSSRSRSYGYT
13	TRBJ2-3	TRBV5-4	ASSSAAGGRDTQY
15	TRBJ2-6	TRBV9	ASSVLSTSRGANVLT
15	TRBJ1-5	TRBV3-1	ASSQSKGGFGNQPQH
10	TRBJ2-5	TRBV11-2	ASSLNSETQY
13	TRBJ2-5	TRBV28	ASSLRAGDGQTQY
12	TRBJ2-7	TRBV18	ASSPPSTKAEQY
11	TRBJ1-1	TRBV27	ASRTDRGTEAF
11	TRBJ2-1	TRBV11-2	ASSLGTLNEQF
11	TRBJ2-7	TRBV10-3	AIRGQGAGEQY
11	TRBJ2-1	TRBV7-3	ASSPPGSNEQF
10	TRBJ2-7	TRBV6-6	ASATSNYEQY
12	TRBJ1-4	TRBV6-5	ASSPFGGREKLF
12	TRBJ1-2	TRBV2	ASTQQGHGYGYT
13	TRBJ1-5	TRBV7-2	ASSPGQGSNQPQH
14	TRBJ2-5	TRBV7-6	ASSQGLAGGTETQY
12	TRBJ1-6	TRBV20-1	SARAAGANSPLH
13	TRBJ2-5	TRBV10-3	AISEGSGGPETQY
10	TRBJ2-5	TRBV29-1	SVTVGQETQY
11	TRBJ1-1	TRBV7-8	AITRDINTEAF
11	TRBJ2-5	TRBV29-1	SVDRGGLETQY
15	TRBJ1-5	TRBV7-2	ASSSGRDRGRGQPQH
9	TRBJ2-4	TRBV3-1	ASSHLDIQY
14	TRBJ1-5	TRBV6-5	ASSHQYDQGNQPQH
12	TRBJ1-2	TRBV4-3	ASSQVQGARGYT
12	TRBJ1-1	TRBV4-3	ASSQDAEGAEAF
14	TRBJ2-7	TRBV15	ATSRDRLAGHYEQY
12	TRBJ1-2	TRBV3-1	ASSPTLDDYGYT
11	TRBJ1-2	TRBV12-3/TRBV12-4	ASSPQANYGYT
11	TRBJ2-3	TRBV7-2	ASSLAQAGTQY
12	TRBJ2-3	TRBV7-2	ASRRSEHSDTQY
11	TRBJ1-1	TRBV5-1	ASSEPRGTEAF
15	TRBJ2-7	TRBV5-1	ASSLEGGGPSSYEQY
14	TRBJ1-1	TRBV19	ASSMIAGIMNTEAF
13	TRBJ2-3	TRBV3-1	ASSGAAGGADTQY
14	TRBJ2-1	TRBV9	ASSVATGGSLDEQF
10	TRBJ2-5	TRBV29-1	SALPGEETQY
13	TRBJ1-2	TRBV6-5	ASSFRQQGYYGYT
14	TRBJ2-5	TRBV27	ASSLLGAGIQETQY
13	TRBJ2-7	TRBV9	ASSVGGGRTYEQY
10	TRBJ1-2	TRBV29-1	SVAVESYGYT
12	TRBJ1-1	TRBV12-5	ASGYVGRGNEAF
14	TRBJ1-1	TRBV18	ASSPRQASMNTEAF
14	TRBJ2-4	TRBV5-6	ASSPDSGLGENIQY
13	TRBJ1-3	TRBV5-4	ASSPNRQGGNTIY
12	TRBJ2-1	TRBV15	ATSRGGDSNEQF
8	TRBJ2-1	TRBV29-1	SVEEVEQF
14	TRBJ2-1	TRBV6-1	ASNGLAGGKGDEQF
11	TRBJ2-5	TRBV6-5	ASGRTEQETQY
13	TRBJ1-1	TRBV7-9	ASRGLRQMNTEAF
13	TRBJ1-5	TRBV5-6	ASSPGSTDDQPQH
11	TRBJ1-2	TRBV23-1	ASSQRTGHGYT
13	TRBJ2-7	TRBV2	ASRKGQVSSYEQY
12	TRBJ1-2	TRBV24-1	ATSAADTSYGYT
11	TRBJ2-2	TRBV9	ASSAYRTGELF